The 29 T cell receptor beta chains below were found in one sample sequenced in a study. TCRdb called the RT-PCR reads again in MiXCR, with one record for every CDR3 protein. This table holds hundreds of thousands of distinct CDR3 sequences, 14% found once. Sequenced material: memory CD4+ T cells from blood. The receptors come from a female donor in good health, serving as a healthy control.

This clonotype was seen a few times. The rearrangement links TRBV20-1 to TRBJ1-5, with a weak D call TRBD1 (6 bases). Germline values: CDR1 DFQATT, CDR2 SNEGSKA (reference sequence). V was cut by 4 bases and J by 3 bases, with 13 bases left in between. The CDR3 sequence is 14 residues long. The CDR3 here is CSATMDSYNQPQHF. DNA of the CDR3: TGCAGTGCTACGATGGACAGCTACAATCAGCCCCAGCATTTT.

This clonotype was recorded a few times. This sequence joins TRBV7-2 and TRBJ2-5, with unresolved D. Germline CDR1 and CDR2: SGHTA and FQGNSA. This CDR3 region has 14 residues. V shed 0 bases and J shed 5 bases, with 10 bases lying between them. The CDR3 protein is CASSLANSRETQYF. In DNA, the CDR3 is TGTGCCAGCAGCTTAGCGAACAGCCGGGAGACCCAGTACTTC.

This rearrangement joins TRBV28 to TRBJ2-1, with D possibly TRBD2 on 6 matching bases. The CDR3 sequence is 14 residues long. V was clipped by 6 bases and J by 2 bases, with 11 bases between them. The germline V gene has CDR1 MDHEN and CDR2 SYDVKM. Here the CDR3 reads CASRPAGAYNEQFF. The CDR3 coding sequence is TGTGCCAGCAGGCCAGCGGGCGCCTACAATGAGCAGTTCTTC.

The chain is built from TRBV29-1 and TRBJ1-2; 7 bases match TRBD1. The CDR3 spans 12 residues. V dropped 5 bases and J dropped 8; count of bases not matched to a gene: 8. CDR1 and CDR2 from the germline V gene are SQVTM and ANQGSEA. The CDR3 protein is CSVSDRDYGYTF. CDR3 nucleotide sequence: TGCAGCGTTTCCGACAGGGATTACGGCTACACCTTC. Together with reference TRBV29-1 and TRBJ1-2, the CDR3 gives the full variable domain: SAVISQKPSRDICQRGTSLTIQCQVDSQVTMMFWYRQQPGQSLTLIATANQGSEATYESGFVIDKFPISRPNLTFSTLTVSNMSPEDSSIYLCSVSDRDYGYTFGSGTRLTVV.

This clonotype was detected ten times or more. V gene TRBV12-3 or TRBV12-4 combines with J gene TRBJ1-5; D is perhaps TRBD1 (5 bases). This CDR3 region has 15 residues. V was shortened by 6 bases and J by 0 bases, with 12 bases between the two germline ends. This CDR3 is CASSSGQPSNQPQHF. DNA for the CDR3: TGTGCCAGCAGCTCCGGACAACCTAGCAATCAGCCCCAGCATTTT.

J is TRBJ2-7 and V is TRBV5-4, with 8 bases aligning to TRBD1. After removal of 0 bases from V and 6 bases from J, the junction contained 2 bases not matched to a gene. The CDR3 has 13 residues. Germline CDR1 and CDR2: SGHNT and YYREEE (reference sequence). The CDR3 protein is CASSLVGQGEQYF. The CDR3 nucleotides are TGTGCCAGCAGCTTGGTAGGACAGGGCGAGCAGTACTTC.

This clonotype was observed at least ten times. The genes are TRBV12-3 or TRBV12-4 and TRBJ1-1; D is perhaps TRBD1 (5 bases). This CDR3 has 13 residues. Between the trimmed V and J ends, which lost 10 bases and 3 bases, there was a span of 15 bases. The CDR3 spells CATGGGVDTEAFF. CDR3 DNA sequence: TGTGCCACCGGGGGGGGTGTTGACACTGAAGCTTTCTTT.

This clonotype has at least ten counts. The rearrangement uses TRBV7-9 and TRBJ1-5, with D tentatively TRBD1 (5 bases). The CDR3 contains 13 residues. V was trimmed by 5 bases and J by 5 bases, leaving 10 bases between them. Germline V CDR1 and CDR2: SEHNR, FQNEAQ (reference sequence). In nucleotides, the CDR3 is TGTGCCAGCAGCCAGGGTCCGGATCAGCCCCAGCATTTT. Encoded protein: CASSQGPDQPQHF.

This clonotype was seen only a few times. The gene calls are TRBV5-1 and TRBJ1-5; no definite D call. The V gene lost 2 bases and the J gene lost 4 bases, with 13 bases spanning the gap. The CDR3 is 15 amino acids. CDR1 is SGHRS, CDR2 YFSETQ, per germline. The CDR3 here is CASSFLGGQNQPQHF. For the CDR3, the DNA is TGCGCCAGCAGCTTTTTAGGAGGCCAAAATCAGCCCCAGCATTTT.

In this sample, this clonotype turned up many times. This chain uses TRBV12-3 or TRBV12-4 with TRBJ1-2; 11 bases match TRBD1. The junction had 4 bases not matched to a gene; V was cut back by 6 bases and J by 7 bases. The CDR3 covers 13 residues. CDR3 DNA sequence: TGTGCCAGCAGCAGGACAGGGGGCTCTGGCTACACCTTC. Amino acids: CASSRTGGSGYTF.

The genes are TRBV24-1 and TRBJ2-3, with D possibly being TRBD2 (6 bases). Trimming removed 2 bases from V and 7 bases from J, with 15 bases in between. The CDR3 contains 15 residues. Germline values: CDR1 KGHDR, CDR2 SFDVKD. The CDR3 here is CATSDSTGVRNTQYF. The DNA for the CDR3 is TGTGCCACCAGTGATTCAACGGGAGTGAGGAATACGCAGTATTTT.

This clonotype was detected a few times. The J gene is TRBJ2-7, the V gene TRBV5-4, with 10 bases identical to TRBD1. The junction had 2 bases not matched to a gene; V was cut back by 0 bases and J by 5 bases. The CDR3 sequence is 14 residues long. From germline, CDR1 is SGHNT and CDR2 YYREEE (reference sequence). The DNA for the CDR3 is TGTGCCAGCAGCTTGGGGACAGGGGGTCACGAGCAGTACTTC. Translation: CASSLGTGGHEQYF.

In this sample, this clonotype turned up many times. The V call is TRBV5-1, the J call TRBJ1-2, with D possibly being TRBD1 (5 bases). The germline gives CDR1 SGHRS, CDR2 YFSETQ. V lost 3 bases and J lost 4, with 7 bases in between. The CDR3 is 12 residues long. The CDR3 bases are TGCGCCAGCAGCTCGGACATCTATGGCTACACCTTC. Translated, it gives CASSSDIYGYTF.

This clonotype was seen at least ten times. J is TRBJ2-1 and V is TRBV7-2; no firm D call. This CDR3 has 17 amino acids. Trimming removed 7 bases from V and 6 bases from J, with 25 bases in between. The germline V gene has CDR1 SGHTA and CDR2 FQGNSA. CDR3 sequence (DNA): TGTGCCAGCACCCTCCGGGCTGCAACATCAACAAGCAATGAGCAGTTCTTC. This sequence encodes CASTLRAATSTSNEQFF.

This clonotype came up many times. The chain couples TRBV4-2 to TRBJ2-3; D possibly matches TRBD1 or TRBD2 (5 bases each). The CDR3 totals 14 residues. Trimming took off 4 bases at V and 6 bases at J, with 14 bases between the two ends. The germline CDR1 and CDR2 sequences are LGHNA and YNFKEQ. CDR3 region: CASSLGEQADTQYF. DNA of the CDR3: TGTGCCAGCAGCCTAGGGGAGCAGGCCGATACGCAGTATTTT.

The V gene is TRBV18, the J gene TRBJ2-3; D is unclear. The germline V gene has CDR1 KGHSH and CDR2 LQKENI. The V end was cut by 6 bases, the J end by 2 bases, with 21 bases between. This CDR3 has 17 residues. As DNA, the CDR3 is TGTGCCAGCTCGCAACCTCGTATCCAGGAACTCACAGATACGCAGTATTTT. This gives the protein CASSQPRIQELTDTQYF.

V gene TRBV6-5 combines with J gene TRBJ2-7, with 8 bases lining up with TRBD1. The junction had 9 bases not matched to a gene; V was cut back by 2 bases and J by 6 bases. The CDR3 covers 15 residues. Germline assignment: CDR1 MNHEY and CDR2 SVGAGI. The CDR3 sequence is CASSYITKTGVEQYF. CDR3 DNA sequence: TGTGCCAGCAGTTACATCACCAAGACAGGGGTCGAGCAGTACTTC.

In this sample, this clonotype turned up many times. The V call is TRBV6-4, the J call TRBJ1-1; no reliable D call. This CDR3 has 13 amino acids. V lost 4 bases and J lost 7, with 13 bases in between. Germline V gene sequence: CDR1 MRHNA, CDR2 SNTAGT. In nucleotides, the CDR3 is TGTGCCAGCAGTGTACAGACCGGCGGTGAAGCTTTCTTT. Translated: CASSVQTGGEAFF.

This clonotype came up a few times. Possible read error: a much larger clone is one base away. This chain links TRBV11-1 with TRBJ2-5, with D unresolved. The germline V gene encodes CDR1 SGHAT and CDR2 FQDESV (reference sequence). The CDR3 has 13 residues. V lost 5 bases to trimming and J lost 1 base, with 8 bases between them. The CDR3 DNA is TGTGCCAGCAGCCCCCAGCTCCAAGAGACCCAGTACTTC. Amino acid sequence: CASSPQLQETQYF.

Many counts were recorded for this clonotype. The chain recombines TRBV7-2 with TRBJ2-1; 9 nucleotides align to TRBD2. Trimming removed 5 bases from V and 6 bases from J; junction bases left unmatched: 11. The CDR3 length is 16 residues. Germline CDR1 is SGHTA and CDR2 is FQGNSA. The CDR3 nucleotides read TGTGCCAGCAGCCTGGTAGGCGGGGGGGCTCTCAATGAGCAGTTCTTC. It is translated as CASSLVGGGALNEQFF. The variable domain in full, with the rest retrieved from reference TRBV7-2 and TRBJ2-1, is GAGVSQSPSNKVTEKGKDVELRCDPISGHTALYWYRQSLGQGLEFLIYFQGNSAPDKSGLPSDRFSAERTGGSVSTLTIQRTQQEDSAVYLCASSLVGGGALNEQFFGPGTRLTVL.

This clonotype was counted ten times or more. This chain connects TRBV7-2 to TRBJ2-3; maybe TRBD1 (6 bases). CDR3 length equals 15 residues. Germline CDR1 reads SGHTA; CDR2 reads FQGNSA. Trimming stripped 1 base from V and 3 bases from J, with 11 bases between. The CDR3 DNA sequence: TGTGCCAGCAGCTTAGTGCAGGGGTGGACAGATACGCAGTATTTT. Translating gives CASSLVQGWTDTQYF.

This clonotype showed up many times. The V call is TRBV15, the J call TRBJ1-1; 10 bases agree with TRBD1. CDR3 size: 14 residues. Germline V gene data show CDR1 as LNHNV and CDR2 as YYDKDF (reference sequence). V lost 5 bases and J lost 4; bases outside the gene matches: 4. The CDR3 spells CATSGTGAVTEAFF. CDR3 nucleotides: TGTGCCACCAGCGGGACAGGGGCGGTCACTGAAGCTTTCTTT.

This clonotype has only a few counts. The chain is built from TRBV7-2 and TRBJ2-3; 8 bases fit TRBD1. The CDR3 consists of 14 residues. Trimming removed 5 bases from V and 4 bases from J; junction bases left unmatched: 5. Germline CDR1 and CDR2: SGHTA and FQGNSA. The CDR3 is CASSRPGGADTQYF. For the CDR3, the DNA is TGTGCCAGCAGCCGTCCAGGGGGCGCAGATACGCAGTATTTT.

The chain couples TRBV4-1 to TRBJ2-5, with 7 bases aligning to TRBD2. The CDR3 is made up of 14 amino acids. Germline values: CDR1 MGHRA, CDR2 YSYEKL. V was pared by 0 bases and J by 5 bases, with 3 bases of the junction left unmatched. CDR3 coding DNA: TGCGCCAGCAGCCAAGATTTGGGGGGGGAGACCCAGTACTTC. It encodes CASSQDLGGETQYF.

The chain couples TRBV20-1 to TRBJ2-2, with 8 bases fitting TRBD2. CDR1 is DFQATT, CDR2 SNEGSKA, per germline (reference sequence). V lost 0 bases and J lost 0; bases outside the gene matches: 12. There are 19 residues in the CDR3. The CDR3 loop reads CSARDTREAPPANTGELFF. In DNA, the CDR3 is TGCAGTGCTAGAGATACGCGGGAGGCCCCCCCCGCGAACACCGGGGAGCTGTTTTTT.

A remark on this clonotype: One end of the junction fails to match germline, which may point to a read error. The chain uses TRBV5-1 and TRBJ2-1, with D possibly matching TRBD2 (5 bases). The germline V gene has CDR1 SGHRS and CDR2 YFSETQ. The CDR3 has 14 residues. The CDR3 nucleotides are TGCGCCAGCAGCTTTGGGAGCGCTAACAATGCGCAGTTCTTC. It yields the protein CASSFGSANNAQFF.

This clonotype was seen more than once but under ten times. The J gene is TRBJ2-1, the V gene TRBV3-1, with TRBD1 matching 10 bases. CDR1 and CDR2 from the germline V gene are LGHDT and YNNKEL (reference sequence). The J segment lost 4 bases and the V segment lost 3 bases, leaving 6 bases of the junction unmatched. The CDR3 covers 16 residues. The CDR3 DNA is TGTGCCAGCAGCCACTCAAGGGACAGGGGATACAATGAGCAGTTCTTC. It specifies CASSHSRDRGYNEQFF.

At least ten counts were recorded for this clonotype. J is TRBJ1-1 and V is TRBV7-8; D unclear. In germline, CDR1 is SGHVS, CDR2 FQNEAQ. V lost 3 bases and J lost 3, with 11 bases in between. There are 14 residues in the CDR3. The CDR3 bases are TGTGCCAGCAGCTTGGCGGTAGGGTACACTGAAGCTTTCTTT. Translation gives CASSLAVGYTEAFF.

The CDR3 sequence is CAIRGTEDTEAFF. The DNA for the CDR3 is TGTGCCATCAGGGGGACAGAGGACACTGAAGCTTTCTTT. V is TRBV10-3 and J is TRBJ1-1; 7 bases agree with TRBD1. Germline V gene lookup returns CDR1 ENHRY and CDR2 SYGVKD. V was clipped by 6 bases and J by 3 bases; unmatched bases: 4. The CDR3 covers 13 residues.